The sequence of this T cell receptor (beta chain) was determined in a study of blood T cell repertoires in COVID-19. As for the study in general: Whether acute or convalescent, the COVID-19 samples came from the United States, Italy and Spain. T cells, B-cell-depleted T cells, or PBMCs provided the cDNA or gDNA that served as material.

CDR1 SGHRS and CDR2 YFSETQ come from the germline V gene. With 4 bases clipped from V and 5 bases from J, the junction kept 3 bases outside the gene matches. This CDR3 has 14 amino acids. In the original processing: Estimation of nucleated cell counts relied on the amplification of reference gene primers. Sequenced by immunoSEQ multiplex PCR; TCRdb stores in-frame clones only, minus some. From that table come the V and J calls and clone size; the DNA was used to work out D and trimming. The sample includes under 300,000 clones, 84% seen only once; the top ten take 4%. Specimen: peripheral blood. The V and J genes are TRBV5-1 and TRBJ2-3, with 11 bases that match TRBD2. The receptor comes from a man aged 45-65 years with acute or convalescent COVID-19. CDR3 nucleotides: TGCGCCAGCAGCCCGGGGACTAGCGGAGATACGCAGTATTTT. Translation gives CASSPGTSGDTQYF.